This TCR beta chain is from a study of molecular identifiers for immune sequencing clone quantification. Study-level background: Replicate RNA came from roughly 20,000 or 100,000 naive CD8 cells and was split five ways, and four parts were sequenced.

Making the bulk TCR libraries relied on previously described methods and listed TCR primers. TCRdb passed the PCR reads through MiXCR, listing each CDR3 protein once. The table has under 350,000 distinct CDR3 sequences, about a quarter seen once; the top ten hold 0.65% to 0.75%. This clonotype was counted between two and nine times. Its target is not known. Germline V gene sequence: CDR1 SEHNR, CDR2 FQNEAQ (reference sequence). V gave up 4 bases and J gave up 3 bases; unmatched junction bases: 5. This CDR3 comprises 15 residues. Whole-study results and caveats: In naive cells, under 1% of molecules belonged to clones above 20 RNA copies, against over 99% in effector cells. Spiked-in Jurkat TCR RNA corresponding to one cell was reported as detectable against approximately 1 million naive cells.

The source material was naive CD8+ T cells from blood, with Jurkat cell RNA spiked in. Subset denoted: FACS-sorted CD8+CD4-CCR7+CD45RA+ naive T cells. The chain links TRBV7-9 to TRBJ2-3, with 9 nucleotides matching TRBD1. The receptor was derived from a human donor in good health. Some libraries in this study had Jurkat cell RNA spiked in. CDR3 in DNA: TGTGCCAGCAGCTCGGACAGGGGATTGACAGATACGCAGTATTTT. This codes for CASSSDRGLTDTQYF.